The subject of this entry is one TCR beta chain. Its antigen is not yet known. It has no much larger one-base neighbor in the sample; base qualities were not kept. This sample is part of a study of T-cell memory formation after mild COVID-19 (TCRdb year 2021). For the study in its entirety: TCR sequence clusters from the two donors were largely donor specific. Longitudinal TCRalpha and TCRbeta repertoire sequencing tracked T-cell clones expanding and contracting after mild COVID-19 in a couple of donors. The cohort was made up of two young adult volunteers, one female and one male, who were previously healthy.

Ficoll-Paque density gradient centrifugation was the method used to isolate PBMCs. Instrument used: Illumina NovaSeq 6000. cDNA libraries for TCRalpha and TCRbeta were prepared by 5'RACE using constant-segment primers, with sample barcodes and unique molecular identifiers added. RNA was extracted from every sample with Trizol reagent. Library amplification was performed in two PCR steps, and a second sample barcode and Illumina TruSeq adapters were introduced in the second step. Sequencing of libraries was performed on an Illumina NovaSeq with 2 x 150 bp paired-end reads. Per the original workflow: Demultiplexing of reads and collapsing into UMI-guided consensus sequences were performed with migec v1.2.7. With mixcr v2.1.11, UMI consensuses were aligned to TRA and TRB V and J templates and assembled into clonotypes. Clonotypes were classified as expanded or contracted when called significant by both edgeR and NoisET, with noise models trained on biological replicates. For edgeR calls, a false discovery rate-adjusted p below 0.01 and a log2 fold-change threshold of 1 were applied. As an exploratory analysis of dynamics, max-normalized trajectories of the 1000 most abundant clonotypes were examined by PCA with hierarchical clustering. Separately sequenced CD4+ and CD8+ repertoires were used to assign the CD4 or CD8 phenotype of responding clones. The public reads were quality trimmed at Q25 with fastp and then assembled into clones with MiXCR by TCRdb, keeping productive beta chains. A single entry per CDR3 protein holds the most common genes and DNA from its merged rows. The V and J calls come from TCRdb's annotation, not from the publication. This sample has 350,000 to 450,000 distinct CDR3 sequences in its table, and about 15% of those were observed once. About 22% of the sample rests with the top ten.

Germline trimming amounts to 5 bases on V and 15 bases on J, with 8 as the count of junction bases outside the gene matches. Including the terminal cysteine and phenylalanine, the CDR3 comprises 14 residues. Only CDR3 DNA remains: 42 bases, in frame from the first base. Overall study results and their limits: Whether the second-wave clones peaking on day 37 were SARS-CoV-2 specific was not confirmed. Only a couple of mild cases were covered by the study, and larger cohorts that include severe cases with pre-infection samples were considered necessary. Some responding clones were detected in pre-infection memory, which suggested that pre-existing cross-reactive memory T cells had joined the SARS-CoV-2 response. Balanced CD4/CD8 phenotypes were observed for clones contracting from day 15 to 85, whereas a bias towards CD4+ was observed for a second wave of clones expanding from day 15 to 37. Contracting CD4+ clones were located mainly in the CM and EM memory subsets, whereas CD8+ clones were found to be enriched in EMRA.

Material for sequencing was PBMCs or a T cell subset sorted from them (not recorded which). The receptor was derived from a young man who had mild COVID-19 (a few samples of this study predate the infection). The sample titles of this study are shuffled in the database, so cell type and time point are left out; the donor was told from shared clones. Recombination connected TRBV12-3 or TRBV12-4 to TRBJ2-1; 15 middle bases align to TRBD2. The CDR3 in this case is CASSTGTSGRKGFF. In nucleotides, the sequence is TGTGCCAGCAGTACCGGGACTAGCGGGAGGAAGGGGTTCTTC.